This T cell receptor (beta chain) was identified in a study of cytomegalovirus exposure and HLA in healthy donors. Researchers ran the PCR with 60 Vbeta and 13 Jbeta primers. Libraries were prepared by immunoSEQ multiplex PCR; TCRdb keeps only in-frame clonotypes and omits some of them. The table has approximately 190,000 clones, over 80% seen once; the top ten hold around 1.2%. CDR3 length: 16 amino acids. The germline CDR1 and CDR2 sequences are SGHRS and YFSETQ. Losses at the gene ends were 0 bases for V and 6 bases for J; bases not matched to a gene: 11. The clonotype was recovered from a man aged 25-45 years in good health and CMV-seronegative. Source material: PBMCs. The chain carries TRBV5-1 and TRBJ1-1; 7 positions match TRBD1. DNA for the CDR3: TGCGCCAGCAGCTTGGGATTTACAGGGGTTACGGCTGAAGCTTTCTTT. Its protein is CASSLGFTGVTAEAFF. The whole variable domain, filled in from reference TRBV5-1 and TRBJ1-1, reads KAGVTQTPRYLIKTRGQQVTLSCSPISGHRSVSWYQQTPGQGLQFLFEYFSETQRNKGNFPGRFSGRQFSNSRSEMNVSTLELGDSALYLCASSLGFTGVTAEAFFGQGTRLTVV.